The 5 T cell receptor beta chains presented below share a single source sample, sequenced in a study of T-cell reconstitution after alpha-beta-depleted transplantation in children. Unique molecular identifiers were incorporated during preparation of the TCRbeta library. TCRdb re-derived calls from the PCR reads in MiXCR, one entry per CDR3 protein. This sample has more than 150,000 distinct CDR3 sequences; less than 8% occur once, and the top ten carry approximately 3%. The specimen was PBMCs from the stem cell graft donor, collected from the stem cell graft. The receptor source for this set is a human donor who donated a stem cell graft to a child with Wiskott-Aldrich syndrome.

V is TRBV15 and J is TRBJ2-1; 7 positions match TRBD2. Unmatched junction bases numbered 8, after V lost 1 base and J lost 5 bases. The CDR3 extends over 16 amino acids. The germline V gene encodes CDR1 LNHNV and CDR2 YYDKDF (reference sequence). CDR3 in amino acids: CATSRVGGSLDNEQFF. The DNA of the CDR3 is TGTGCCACCAGCAGAGTAGGCGGGAGTCTCGACAATGAGCAGTTCTTC.

Ten or more counts support this clonotype. The chain combines TRBV4-1 with TRBJ2-5; tentative D call: TRBD1 (5 bases). Germline CDR1 and CDR2: MGHRA and YSYEKL. Trimming removed 5 bases from V and 6 bases from J, with 7 bases in between. The CDR3 has 11 amino acids. CDR3 DNA: TGCGCCAGCAGCTCAGGGCAGACCCAGTACTTC. It specifies CASSSGQTQYF.

This clonotype was recorded many times. The chain couples TRBV11-2 to TRBJ2-3, with no clear D. The V and J ends lost 5 bases and 2 bases respectively, with 14 bases between them. CDR1 and CDR2 from the germline V gene are SGHAT and FQNNGV. The CDR3 consists of 15 residues. The CDR3 DNA reads TGTGCCAGCAGCCAATTTGGGCGGAACACAGATACGCAGTATTTT. Encoded protein: CASSQFGRNTDTQYF.

CDR3 in amino acids: CSARRLAGGIPTGELFF. For the CDR3, the DNA is TGCAGTGCTAGGCGACTAGCGGGGGGCATCCCCACCGGGGAGCTGTTTTTT. The genes are TRBV20-1 and TRBJ2-2, with 13 bases aligning to TRBD2. Trimming at V came to 3 bases and at J to 4 bases, leaving 8 bases not matched to a gene. The germline V gene encodes CDR1 DFQATT and CDR2 SNEGSKA (reference sequence). The CDR3 loop spans 17 amino acids.

The genes are TRBV15 and TRBJ2-6, with TRBD1 identical over 7 bases. The V gene end was trimmed by 1 base and the J gene end by 0 bases; junction bases not matched to a gene: 6. CDR3 size: 18 residues. CDR1 and CDR2 (germline): LNHNV, YYDKDF (reference sequence). CDR3 sequence (DNA): TGTGCCACCAGCAGAGGTGTAGGGGGCTACTCTGGGGCCAACGTCCTGACTTTC. Its translation is CATSRGVGGYSGANVLTF.